The clone carrying this T cell receptor (beta chain) was counted only a few times. These data belong to a study of T cells after yellow fever vaccination. TCRdb used MiXCR to reprocess the 5' RACE reads, holding one entry per CDR3 protein. The sample lists hundreds of thousands of distinct CDR3 sequences; more than 3% were seen once. Germline values: CDR1 MNHNS, CDR2 SASEGT. J lost 0 bases, V lost 4 bases, and 2 bases had no gene match. The CDR3 is 14 amino acids. The chain employs TRBV6-1 and TRBJ2-5; 7 bases agree with TRBD2. Sequenced here: PBMCs, sampled on the day of the yellow fever booster vaccination. The receptor's source is a man younger than 30 who received the YFV17D yellow fever vaccine. The CDR3 DNA sequence: TGTGCCAGCAGTGGTAGCGGGTACCAAGAGACCCAGTACTTC. This encodes CASSGSGYQETQYF.